This passage covers 14 T cell receptor beta chains from one sample sequenced in a study of cytomegalovirus exposure and HLA in healthy donors. Amplification used 60 Vbeta primers and 13 Jbeta primers. Some clones are missing from TCRdb's copy, which holds only in-frame ones; the method was immunoSEQ multiplex PCR. The sample yields more than 150,000 clones, over 70% seen once. Material: PBMCs. Receptors were obtained from a man in his fifties or sixties in good health and CMV-seronegative.

V gene TRBV4-3 combines with J gene TRBJ2-2; 8 bases align to TRBD1. J was trimmed by 3 bases and V by 11 bases; bases with no gene match: 8. From germline, CDR1 is LGHNA and CDR2 YSLEER. The CDR3 runs to 14 residues. Here the CDR3 reads CASGQGWDTGELFF. The CDR3 DNA sequence: TGCGCCTCAGGACAGGGTTGGGACACCGGGGAGCTGTTTTTT.

The rearrangement uses TRBV27 and TRBJ1-1; 7 bases fit TRBD1. Trimming removed 5 bases from V and 1 base from J; junction bases left unmatched: 10. There are 16 residues in the CDR3. The V gene's germline CDR1 is MNHEY and CDR2 SMNVEV (reference sequence). The CDR3 DNA follows: TGTGCCAGCAGTACAAGGACAGGCCGGGGGAACACTGAAGCTTTCTTT. This codes for CASSTRTGRGNTEAFF.

This clone was found a few times. The gene calls are TRBV4-3 and TRBJ2-3, with 7 bases that match TRBD1. The germline V gene encodes CDR1 LGHNA and CDR2 YSLEER. This CDR3 contains 15 residues. The trim removed 3 bases at V and 1 base at J, leaving 4 bases unmatched. CDR3 in DNA: TGCGCCAGCAGCCAGGGACAGCAAGGCACAGATACGCAGTATTTT. Its protein product is CASSQGQQGTDTQYF.

This clone was detected only a few times. This sequence joins TRBV4-1 and TRBJ1-2; D might be TRBD1 (6 bases). The CDR3 is 15 amino acids. Trimming took off 2 bases at V and 8 bases at J, with 18 bases between the two ends. The germline V gene has CDR1 MGHRA and CDR2 YSYEKL. The CDR3 loop reads CASSQPGGQRRGYTF. The CDR3 DNA is TGCGCCAGCAGCCAACCCGGGGGGCAGCGGCGCGGCTACACCTTC.

The V call is TRBV7-9, the J call TRBJ2-1, with 11 bases aligning to TRBD2. V trimming: 4 bases; J trimming: 9 bases; junction bases outside the gene matches: 11. Germline-derived CDR1 and CDR2 are SEHNR and FQNEAQ (reference sequence). There are 16 residues in the CDR3. The CDR3, as DNA: TGTGCCAGCAGCTCAGATCCTAGCGGGGGGCACAGTGAGCAGTTCTTC. Its translation: CASSSDPSGGHSEQFF.

V and J are TRBV5-1 and TRBJ2-5; TRBD2 matches 7 bases. CDR3 length equals 13 residues. Germline V CDR1 and CDR2: SGHRS, YFSETQ. After removal of 3 bases from V and 5 bases from J, the junction contained 4 bases not matched to a gene. Here the CDR3 reads CASSWGGRETQYF. The CDR3 nucleotides read TGCGCCAGCAGCTGGGGGGGTCGGGAGACCCAGTACTTC.

This sequence joins TRBV5-1 and TRBJ2-7; D perhaps matches TRBD1 (6 bases). The CDR3 spans 14 residues. Trimming left V 1 base short and J 3 bases short, with 11 bases between. CDR1 and CDR2 from the germline V gene are SGHRS and YFSETQ. CDR3 coding DNA: TGCGCCAGCAGCTTGACAGGGATCTTCTACGAGCAGTACTTC. Its translation: CASSLTGIFYEQYF.

This clone was seen a single time. The V and J genes are TRBV4-1 and TRBJ2-2; 7 bases agree with TRBD2. The CDR3 contains 17 residues. V lost 4 bases and J lost 4; bases outside the gene matches: 12. From germline, CDR1 is MGHRA and CDR2 YSYEKL. The CDR3 DNA reads TGCGCCAGCAGCCTAAGGGCGGGCAGGGAGGGCACCGGGGAGCTGTTTTTT. It translates to CASSLRAGREGTGELFF.

The chain uses TRBV6-1 and TRBJ1-2, with D possibly matching TRBD1 (5 bases). The CDR3 has 14 amino acids. Germline V gene data show CDR1 as MNHNS and CDR2 as SASEGT. With 7 bases removed from V and 1 base from J, the gap between germline ends came to 13 bases. Written as DNA, the CDR3 is TGTGCCAGCACCCAGGGACTTTATAACTATGGCTACACCTTC. It translates to CASTQGLYNYGYTF.

V usage is TRBV6-1 and J usage is TRBJ1-4, with a weak D call TRBD1 (6 bases). CDR1 MNHNS and CDR2 SASEGT come from the germline V gene. This CDR3 contains 15 residues. The V gene lost 6 bases and the J gene lost 8 bases, with 19 bases spanning the gap. The CDR3 sequence is CASRPLQGSREKLFF. The CDR3 nucleotides are TGTGCCAGCAGACCCCTACAGGGCTCTAGGGAAAAACTGTTTTTT.

The J gene is TRBJ1-5, the V gene TRBV5-1, with TRBD1 matching 9 bases. The CDR3 is made up of 15 amino acids. In germline, CDR1 is SGHRS, CDR2 YFSETQ. The J segment lost 5 bases and the V segment lost 4 bases, leaving 7 bases of the junction unmatched. The CDR3 here is CASSPGQGNYQPQHF. The CDR3 region has the DNA TGCGCCAGCAGCCCAGGACAGGGGAACTATCAGCCCCAGCATTTT.

The chain joins TRBV12-5 to TRBJ2-4; D call uncertain. Germline loops: CDR1 LGHNT, CDR2 FRNRAP. This CDR3 is 13 amino acids long. Trimming cost V 6 bases and J 6 bases, with 12 bases left between them. CDR3 coding DNA: TGTGCTAGTGGCCGGGTCCCCGTAAACATTCAGTACTTC. Protein product: CASGRVPVNIQYF.

The V call is TRBV5-6, the J call TRBJ2-7; a weak D match, TRBD1 (6 bases). Trimming pared 4 bases from V and 0 bases from J, leaving 17 bases between. The CDR3 spans 16 residues. Per the germline V gene, CDR1 is SGHDT and CDR2 is YYEEEE. CDR3 amino acids: CASSGMGARNSYEQYF. The CDR3 DNA reads TGTGCCAGCAGCGGGATGGGGGCAAGGAACTCCTACGAGCAGTACTTC. Looking up the rest from reference TRBV5-6 and TRBJ2-7 gives the full variable domain: DAGVTQSPTHLIKTRGQQVTLRCSPKSGHDTVSWYQQALGQGPQFIFQYYEEEERQRGNFPDRFSGHQFPNYSSELNVNALLLGDSALYLCASSGMGARNSYEQYFGPGTRLTVT.

CDR3 sequence: CAISDDTRTQYF. The CDR3, as DNA: TGTGCCATCAGTGACGACACCCGGACCCAGTACTTC. The chain links TRBV10-3 to TRBJ2-5; D gene uncertain. Looked up from germline, CDR1 is ENHRY and CDR2 is SYGVKD. The CDR3 covers 12 residues. V lost 3 bases and J lost 7, with 9 bases in between.